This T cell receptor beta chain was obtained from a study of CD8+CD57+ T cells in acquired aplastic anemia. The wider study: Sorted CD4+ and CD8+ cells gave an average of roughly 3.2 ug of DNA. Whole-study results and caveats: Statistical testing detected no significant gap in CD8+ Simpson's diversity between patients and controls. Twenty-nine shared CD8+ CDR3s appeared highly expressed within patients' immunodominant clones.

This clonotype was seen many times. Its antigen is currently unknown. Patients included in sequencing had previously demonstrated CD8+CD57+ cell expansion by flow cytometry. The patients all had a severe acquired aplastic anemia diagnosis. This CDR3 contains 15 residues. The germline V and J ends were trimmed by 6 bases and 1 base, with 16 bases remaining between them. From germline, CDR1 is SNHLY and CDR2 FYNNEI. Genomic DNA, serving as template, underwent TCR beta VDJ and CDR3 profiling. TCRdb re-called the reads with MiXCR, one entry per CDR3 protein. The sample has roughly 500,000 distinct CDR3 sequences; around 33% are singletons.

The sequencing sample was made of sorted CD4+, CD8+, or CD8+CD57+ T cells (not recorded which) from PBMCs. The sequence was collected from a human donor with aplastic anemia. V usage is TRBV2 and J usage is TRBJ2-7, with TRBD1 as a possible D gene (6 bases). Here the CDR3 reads CASRRGTGPSYEQYF. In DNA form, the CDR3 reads TGTGCCAGCAGGAGGGGGACGGGTCCTTCCTACGAGCAGTACTTC.